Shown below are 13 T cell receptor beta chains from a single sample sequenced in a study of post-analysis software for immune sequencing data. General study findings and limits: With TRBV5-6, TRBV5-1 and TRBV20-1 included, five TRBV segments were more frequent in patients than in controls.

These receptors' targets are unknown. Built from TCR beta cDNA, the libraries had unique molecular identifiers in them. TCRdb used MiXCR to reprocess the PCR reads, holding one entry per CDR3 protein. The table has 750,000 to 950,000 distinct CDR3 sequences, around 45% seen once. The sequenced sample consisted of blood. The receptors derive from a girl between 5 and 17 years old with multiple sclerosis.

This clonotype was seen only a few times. The CDR3 region has the DNA TGTGCCAGCAGCTTAAACCCGGGCTCCTACGAGCAGTACTTC. The encoded protein is CASSLNPGSYEQYF. The chain couples TRBV7-2 to TRBJ2-7; D not certain. The CDR3 sequence is 14 residues long. Per germline, CDR1 SGHTA and CDR2 FQGNSA. V dropped 2 bases and J dropped 0 bases, with 8 bases sitting between them.

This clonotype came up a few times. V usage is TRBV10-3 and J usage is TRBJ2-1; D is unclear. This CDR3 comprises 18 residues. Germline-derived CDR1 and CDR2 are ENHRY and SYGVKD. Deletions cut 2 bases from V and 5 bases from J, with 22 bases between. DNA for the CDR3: TGTGCCATCAGTGAGCCCGTAGACTCGTCCCAATATGACAATGAGCAGTTCTTC. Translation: CAISEPVDSSQYDNEQFF.

CDR3 residues: CASSYRAFSHEQFF. CDR3 DNA sequence: TGTGCCAGCAGCTACCGGGCCTTCTCCCATGAGCAGTTCTTC. The chain recombines TRBV7-3 with TRBJ2-1; D is unresolved. The CDR3 spans 14 residues. V dropped 4 bases and J dropped 8 bases, with 15 bases sitting between them. Germline lookup yields CDR1 SGHTA and CDR2 FQGTGA.

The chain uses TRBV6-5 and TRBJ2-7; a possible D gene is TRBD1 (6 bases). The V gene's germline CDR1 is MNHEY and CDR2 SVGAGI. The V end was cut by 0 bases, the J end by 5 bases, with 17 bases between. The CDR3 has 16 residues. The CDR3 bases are TGTGCCAGCAGTTACTCGAAGAGGACAGCTCGGGACGAGCAGTACTTC. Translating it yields CASSYSKRTARDEQYF.

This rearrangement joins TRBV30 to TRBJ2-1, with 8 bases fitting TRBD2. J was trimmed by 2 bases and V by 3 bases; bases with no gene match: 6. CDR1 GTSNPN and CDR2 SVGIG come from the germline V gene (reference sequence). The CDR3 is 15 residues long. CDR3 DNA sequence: TGTGCCTGGAGCGAACTAGCGGCCACCTACAATGAGCAGTTCTTC. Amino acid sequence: CAWSELAATYNEQFF.

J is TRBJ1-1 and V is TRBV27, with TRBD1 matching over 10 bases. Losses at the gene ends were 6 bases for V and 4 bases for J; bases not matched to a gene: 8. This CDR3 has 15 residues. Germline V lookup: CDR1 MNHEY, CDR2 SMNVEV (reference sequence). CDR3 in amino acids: CASSWDRGGGTEAFF. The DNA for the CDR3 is TGTGCCAGCAGCTGGGACAGGGGCGGGGGCACTGAAGCTTTCTTT.

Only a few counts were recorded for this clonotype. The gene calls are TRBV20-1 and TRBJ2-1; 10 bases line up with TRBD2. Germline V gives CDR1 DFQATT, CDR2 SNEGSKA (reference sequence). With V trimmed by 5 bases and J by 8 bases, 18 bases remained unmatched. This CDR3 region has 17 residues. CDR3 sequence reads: CSAAGLATAPITDEQFF. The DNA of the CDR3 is TGCAGTGCTGCGGGACTAGCGACTGCTCCTATAACCGATGAGCAGTTCTTC.

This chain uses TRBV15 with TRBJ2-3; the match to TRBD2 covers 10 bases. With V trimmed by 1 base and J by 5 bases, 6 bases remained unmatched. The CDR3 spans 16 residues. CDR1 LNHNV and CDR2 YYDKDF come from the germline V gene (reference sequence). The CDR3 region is CATSRGASGSGDTQYF. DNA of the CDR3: TGTGCCACCAGCAGAGGGGCTAGCGGGAGTGGAGATACGCAGTATTTT.

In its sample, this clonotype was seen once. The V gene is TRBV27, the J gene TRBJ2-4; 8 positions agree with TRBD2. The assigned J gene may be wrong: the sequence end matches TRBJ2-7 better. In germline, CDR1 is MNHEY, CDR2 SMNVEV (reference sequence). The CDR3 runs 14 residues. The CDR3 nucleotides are TGTGCCATGCCGGTTTTACAGCGGGAGTGCGAGCAGTACTTC. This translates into CAMPVLQRECEQYF.

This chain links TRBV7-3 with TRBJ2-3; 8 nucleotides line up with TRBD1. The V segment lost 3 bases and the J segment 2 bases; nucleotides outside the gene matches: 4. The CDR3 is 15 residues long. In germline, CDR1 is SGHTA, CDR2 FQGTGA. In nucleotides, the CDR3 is TGTGCCAGCAGCTTCCGGGACAGGTACACAGATACGCAGTATTTT. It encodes CASSFRDRYTDTQYF.

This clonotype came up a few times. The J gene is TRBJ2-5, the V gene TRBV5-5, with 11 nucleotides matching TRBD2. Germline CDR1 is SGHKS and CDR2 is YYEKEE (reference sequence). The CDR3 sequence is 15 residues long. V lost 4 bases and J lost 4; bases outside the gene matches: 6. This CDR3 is CASSLSGRALETQYF. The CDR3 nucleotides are TGTGCCAGCAGCCTTAGCGGGAGGGCCTTAGAGACCCAGTACTTC.

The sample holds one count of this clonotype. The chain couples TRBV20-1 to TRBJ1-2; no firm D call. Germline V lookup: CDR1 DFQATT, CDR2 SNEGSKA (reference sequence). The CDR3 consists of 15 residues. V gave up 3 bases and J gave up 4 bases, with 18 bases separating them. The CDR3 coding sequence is TGCAGTGCTAGGGCCGGGGATTGGGTCACCTATGGCTACACCTTC. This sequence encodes CSARAGDWVTYGYTF.

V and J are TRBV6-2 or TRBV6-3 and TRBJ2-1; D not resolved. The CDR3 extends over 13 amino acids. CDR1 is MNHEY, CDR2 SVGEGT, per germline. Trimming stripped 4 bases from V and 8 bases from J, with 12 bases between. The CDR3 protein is CASSFSRTDEQFF. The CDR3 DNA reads TGTGCCAGCAGTTTCTCGCGAACCGATGAGCAGTTCTTC.